This section outlines one TCR beta chain sequence together with its context. Its antigen is still unknown. Diagnostic assessment was based on clinical symptoms, serum thyroxine and TRAb, thyroid ultrasound and orbital computed tomography. The data belong to a study of T cells in Graves' hyperthyroidism and ophthalmopathy. Using RNA transcripts as the source, TCR beta CDR3 regions were amplified. RT-PCR in the first round (using the HTBI primer set) targeted the TCR CDR3. Each CDR3 protein is one row after TCRdb ran MiXCR on the multiplex PCR reads. The sample yields 450,000 to 700,000 distinct CDR3 sequences, around 45% seen once. Whole-study findings and limits: Before onset, by a median of 6.5 months, the model predicted ophthalmopathy. From stable hyperthyroidism, ophthalmopathy was set apart by a 13 V-J model. Blood shared most expanded thyroid clonotypes above 0.001.

This TCR was sampled from an adult woman with Graves' disease, either hyperthyroidism or ophthalmopathy (not recorded which). Sequencing was performed on peripheral blood or thyroid tissue (not recorded which).

The CDR3 protein is CASRLITDTQYF. DNA for the CDR3: TGTGCCAGCAGACTAATCACAGATACGCAGTATTTT. The V call is TRBV16, the J call TRBJ2-3; D is undetermined. The germline V and J ends were trimmed by 6 bases and 2 bases, with 6 bases remaining between them. CDR3 size: 12 residues. CDR1 KGHSY and CDR2 FQNENV come from the germline V gene.